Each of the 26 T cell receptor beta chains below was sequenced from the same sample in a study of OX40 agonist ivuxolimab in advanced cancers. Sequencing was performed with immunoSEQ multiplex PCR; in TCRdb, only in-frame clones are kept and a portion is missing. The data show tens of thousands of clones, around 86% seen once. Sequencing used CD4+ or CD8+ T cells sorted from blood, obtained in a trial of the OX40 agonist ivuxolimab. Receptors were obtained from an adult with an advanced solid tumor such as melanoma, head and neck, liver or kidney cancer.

This CDR3 is CASNPGRLGTNEKLFF. The DNA for the CDR3 is TGTGCCAGCAACCCGGGTAGACTAGGAACTAATGAAAAACTGTTTTTT. This chain uses TRBV28 with TRBJ1-4; D gene ambiguous. V dropped 7 bases and J dropped 1 base, with 16 bases sitting between them. Germline-derived CDR1 and CDR2 are MDHEN and SYDVKM. This CDR3 has 16 amino acids.

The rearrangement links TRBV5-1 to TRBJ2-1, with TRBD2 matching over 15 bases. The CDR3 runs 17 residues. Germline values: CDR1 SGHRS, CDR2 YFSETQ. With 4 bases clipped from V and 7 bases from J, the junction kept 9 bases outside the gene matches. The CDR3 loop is CASSAGLAGGPGNEQFF. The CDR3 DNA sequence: TGCGCCAGCAGCGCTGGACTAGCGGGAGGGCCGGGGAATGAGCAGTTCTTC.

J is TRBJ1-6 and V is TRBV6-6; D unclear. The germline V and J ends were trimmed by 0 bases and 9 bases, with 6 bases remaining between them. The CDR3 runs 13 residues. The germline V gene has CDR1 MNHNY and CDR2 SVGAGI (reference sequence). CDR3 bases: TGTGCCAGCAGTTACTCACGGGGTTCACCCCTCCACTTT. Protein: CASSYSRGSPLHF.

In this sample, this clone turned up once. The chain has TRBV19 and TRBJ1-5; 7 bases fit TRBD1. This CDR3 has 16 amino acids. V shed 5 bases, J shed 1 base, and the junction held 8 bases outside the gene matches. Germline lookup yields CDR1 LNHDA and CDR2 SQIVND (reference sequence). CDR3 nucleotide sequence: TGTGCCAGTAGTGGTTGGGCCAGGGGGAGCAATCAGCCCCAGCATTTT. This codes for CASSGWARGSNQPQHF.

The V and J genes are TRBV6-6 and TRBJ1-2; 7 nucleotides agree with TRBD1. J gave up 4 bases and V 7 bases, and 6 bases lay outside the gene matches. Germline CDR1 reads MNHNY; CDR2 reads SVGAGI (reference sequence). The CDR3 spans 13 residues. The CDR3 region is CASKPSGGYGYTF. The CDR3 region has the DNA TGTGCCAGCAAACCATCAGGGGGCTATGGCTACACCTTC.

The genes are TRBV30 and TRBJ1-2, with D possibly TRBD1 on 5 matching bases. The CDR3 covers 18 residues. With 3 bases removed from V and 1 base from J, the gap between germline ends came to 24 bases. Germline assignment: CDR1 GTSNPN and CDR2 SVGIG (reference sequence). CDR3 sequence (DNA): TGTGCCTGGAGAGCCCTCGGGGCAGGTGATAGGAATAACTATGGCTACACCTTC. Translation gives CAWRALGAGDRNNYGYTF.

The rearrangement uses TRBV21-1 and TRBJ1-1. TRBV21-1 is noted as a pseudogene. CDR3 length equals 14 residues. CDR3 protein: CASSKCGEGTEAFF. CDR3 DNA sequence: TGTGCCAGCAGCAAATGTGGGGAGGGCACTGAAGCTTTCTTT.

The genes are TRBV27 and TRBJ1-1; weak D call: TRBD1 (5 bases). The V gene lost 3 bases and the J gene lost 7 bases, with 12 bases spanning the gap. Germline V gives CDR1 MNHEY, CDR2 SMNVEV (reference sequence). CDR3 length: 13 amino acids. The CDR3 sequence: CASSFSGGGEAFF. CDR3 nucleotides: TGTGCCAGCAGTTTTTCCGGGGGGGGTGAAGCTTTCTTT.

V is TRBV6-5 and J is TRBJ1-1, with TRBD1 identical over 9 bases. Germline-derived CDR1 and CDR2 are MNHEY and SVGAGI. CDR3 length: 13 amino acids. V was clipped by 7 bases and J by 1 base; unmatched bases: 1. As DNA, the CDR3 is TGTGCCAGCATGGACAGGGGGAACACTGAAGCTTTCTTT. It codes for CASMDRGNTEAFF.

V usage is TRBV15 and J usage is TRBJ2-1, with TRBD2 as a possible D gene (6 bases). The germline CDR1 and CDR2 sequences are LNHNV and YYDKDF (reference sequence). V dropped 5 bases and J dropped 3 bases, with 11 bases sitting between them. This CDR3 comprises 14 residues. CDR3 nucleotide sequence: TGTGCCACCAGCGGAGGGACTGGCTACAATGAGCAGTTCTTC. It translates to CATSGGTGYNEQFF.

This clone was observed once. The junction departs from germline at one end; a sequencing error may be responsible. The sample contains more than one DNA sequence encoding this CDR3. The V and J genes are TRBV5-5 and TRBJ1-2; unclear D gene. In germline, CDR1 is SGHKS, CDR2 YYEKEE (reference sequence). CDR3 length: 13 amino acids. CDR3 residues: CASSFYSDGAVPF. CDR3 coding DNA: TGTGCCAGCAGCTTCTATTCGGACGGAGCCGTACCCTTC.

DNA for the CDR3: TGTGCCAGCAGTAGGGGACGGCGAGGTGTATACGAGCAGTACTTC. This sequence encodes CASSRGRRGVYEQYF. V usage is TRBV28 and J usage is TRBJ2-7; D possibly uses TRBD1 or TRBD2 (5 bases each). Trimming shortened V by 5 bases and J by 4 bases, and 18 bases separated the two germline ends. The CDR3 consists of 15 residues. CDR1 is MDHEN and CDR2 is SYDVKM in the germline V gene. The full variable domain, in which reference TRBV28 and TRBJ2-7 provide the parts outside the CDR3, is DVKVTQSSRYLVKRTGEKVFLECVQDMDHENMFWYRQDPGLGLRLIYFSYDVKMKEKGDIPEGYSVSREKKERFSLILESASTNQTSMYLCASSRGRRGVYEQYFGPGTRLTVT.

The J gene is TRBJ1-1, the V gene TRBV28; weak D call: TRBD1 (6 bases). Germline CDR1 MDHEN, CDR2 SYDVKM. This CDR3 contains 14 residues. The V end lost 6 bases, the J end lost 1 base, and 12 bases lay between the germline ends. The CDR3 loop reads CASRLLDRNTEAFF. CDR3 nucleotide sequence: TGTGCCAGCAGACTATTGGACAGGAACACTGAAGCTTTCTTT.

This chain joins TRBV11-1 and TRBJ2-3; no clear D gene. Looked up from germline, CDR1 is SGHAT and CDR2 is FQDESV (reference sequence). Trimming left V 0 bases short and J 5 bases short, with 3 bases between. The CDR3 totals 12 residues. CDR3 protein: CASSLALDTQYF. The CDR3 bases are TGTGCCAGCAGCTTAGCTCTAGATACGCAGTATTTT.

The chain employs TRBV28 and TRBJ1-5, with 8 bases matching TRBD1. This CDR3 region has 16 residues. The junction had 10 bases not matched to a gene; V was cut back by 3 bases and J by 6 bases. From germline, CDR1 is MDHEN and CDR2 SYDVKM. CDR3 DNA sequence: TGTGCCAGCAGTTTTGGCGGACAGGGCGTTCTTCAGCCCCAGCATTTT. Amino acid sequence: CASSFGGQGVLQPQHF.

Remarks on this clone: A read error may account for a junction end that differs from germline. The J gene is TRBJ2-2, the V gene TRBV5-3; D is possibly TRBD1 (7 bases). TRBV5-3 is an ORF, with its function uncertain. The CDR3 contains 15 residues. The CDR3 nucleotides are TGCGCCAGCAGCCTAGGACAGGAGGGCACCGGGGAGCTGTTTTTT. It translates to CASSLGQEGTGELFF.

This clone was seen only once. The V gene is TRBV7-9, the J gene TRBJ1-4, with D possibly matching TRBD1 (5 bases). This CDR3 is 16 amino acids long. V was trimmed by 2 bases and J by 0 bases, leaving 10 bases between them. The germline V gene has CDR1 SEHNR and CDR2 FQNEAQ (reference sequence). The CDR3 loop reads CASSLPPGATNEKLFF. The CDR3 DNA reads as TGTGCCAGCAGCTTACCTCCGGGGGCAACTAATGAAAAACTGTTTTTT.

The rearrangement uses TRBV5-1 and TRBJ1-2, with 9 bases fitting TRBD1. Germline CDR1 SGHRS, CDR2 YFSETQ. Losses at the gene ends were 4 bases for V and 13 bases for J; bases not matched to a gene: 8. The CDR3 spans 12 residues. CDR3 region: CASSPLQGAPTF. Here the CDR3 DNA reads TGCGCCAGCAGCCCTTTACAGGGGGCTCCCACCTTC.

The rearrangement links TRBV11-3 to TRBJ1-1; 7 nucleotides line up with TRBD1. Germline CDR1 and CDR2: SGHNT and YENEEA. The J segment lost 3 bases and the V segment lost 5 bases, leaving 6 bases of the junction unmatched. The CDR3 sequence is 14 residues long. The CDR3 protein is CASSRRQGDTEAFF. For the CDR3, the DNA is TGTGCCAGCAGCAGACGACAGGGTGACACTGAAGCTTTCTTT.

The DNA for the CDR3 is TGTGCCAGCAGCGATTCGGGGAGATCTGTTCTCTACGAGCAGTACTTC. It codes for CASSDSGRSVLYEQYF. This chain connects TRBV5-5 to TRBJ2-7; tentatively, D is TRBD2 (5 bases). The CDR3 runs 16 residues. The V and J ends lost 4 bases and 3 bases respectively, with 20 bases between them. Germline CDR1 and CDR2: SGHKS and YYEKEE (reference sequence).

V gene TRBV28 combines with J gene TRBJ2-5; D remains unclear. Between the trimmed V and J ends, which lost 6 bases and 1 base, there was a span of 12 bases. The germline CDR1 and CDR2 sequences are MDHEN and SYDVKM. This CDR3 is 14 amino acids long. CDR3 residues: CASRSVGSQETQYF. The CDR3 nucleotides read TGTGCCAGCAGGTCCGTGGGGTCCCAAGAGACCCAGTACTTC.

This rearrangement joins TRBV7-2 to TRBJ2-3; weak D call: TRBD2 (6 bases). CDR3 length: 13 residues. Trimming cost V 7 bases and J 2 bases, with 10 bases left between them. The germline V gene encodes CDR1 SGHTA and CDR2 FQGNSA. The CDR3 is CASTSSATDTQYF. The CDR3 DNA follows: TGTGCCAGCACCTCTAGCGCCACAGATACGCAGTATTTT.

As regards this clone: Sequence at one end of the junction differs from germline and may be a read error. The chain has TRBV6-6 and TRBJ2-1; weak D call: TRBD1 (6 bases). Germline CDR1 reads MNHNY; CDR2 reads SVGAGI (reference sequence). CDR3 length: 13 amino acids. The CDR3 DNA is TGTGCCAGCAGTTACGAGGACAGATCGCACTTCGTCTTC. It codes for CASSYEDRSHFVF.

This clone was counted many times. The CDR3 loop is CASSLALSYNEQFF. The CDR3 DNA reads TGTGCCAGCAGCTTGGCGCTTTCTTACAATGAGCAGTTCTTC. The J gene is TRBJ2-1, the V gene TRBV5-4, with D hard to call. The V end lost 0 bases, the J end lost 4 bases, and 8 bases lay between the germline ends. CDR1 is SGHNT, CDR2 YYREEE, per germline (reference sequence). This CDR3 is built from 14 residues.

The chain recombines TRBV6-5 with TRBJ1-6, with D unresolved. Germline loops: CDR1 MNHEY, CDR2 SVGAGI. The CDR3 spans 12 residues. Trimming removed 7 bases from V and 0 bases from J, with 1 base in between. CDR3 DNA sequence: TGTGCCAGCAACTCCTATAATTCACCCCTCCACTTT. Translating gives CASNSYNSPLHF.

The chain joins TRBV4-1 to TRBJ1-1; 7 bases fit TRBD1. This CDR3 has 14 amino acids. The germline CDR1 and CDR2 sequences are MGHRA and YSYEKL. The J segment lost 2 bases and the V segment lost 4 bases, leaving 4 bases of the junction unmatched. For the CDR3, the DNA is TGCGCCAGCAGCCGGGACAGAAGAAACACTGAAGCTTTCTTT. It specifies CASSRDRRNTEAFF.